The present T cell receptor beta chain was sequenced within a study of T-cell reconstitution after alpha-beta-depleted transplantation in children. Study-level findings and limits: Surviving recipient cells, namely T cells and thymic progenitors, were the source of high day-60 TCRbeta diversity in some patients.

There are 14 residues in the CDR3. V was clipped by 6 bases and J by 1 base, with 11 bases between them. Unique molecular identifiers were incorporated when the TCRbeta library was constructed. TCRdb re-called the PCR reads through MiXCR, storing one row per CDR3 protein. The table has 190,000 or so distinct CDR3 sequences, about 6% seen once. This clonotype came up many times. Its target is unknown. The V and J genes are TRBV12-3 or TRBV12-4 and TRBJ2-3, with a tentative D call TRBD2 (5 bases). Source: PBMCs, taken before TCRalphabeta/CD19-depleted stem cell transplant. This TCR was sampled from a girl in the first two years of life with combined immunodeficiency, due to receive a stem cell transplant. The CDR3, as DNA: TGTGCCAGCAGACCAAGCGGACGCACAGATACGCAGTATTTT. Translating gives CASRPSGRTDTQYF.